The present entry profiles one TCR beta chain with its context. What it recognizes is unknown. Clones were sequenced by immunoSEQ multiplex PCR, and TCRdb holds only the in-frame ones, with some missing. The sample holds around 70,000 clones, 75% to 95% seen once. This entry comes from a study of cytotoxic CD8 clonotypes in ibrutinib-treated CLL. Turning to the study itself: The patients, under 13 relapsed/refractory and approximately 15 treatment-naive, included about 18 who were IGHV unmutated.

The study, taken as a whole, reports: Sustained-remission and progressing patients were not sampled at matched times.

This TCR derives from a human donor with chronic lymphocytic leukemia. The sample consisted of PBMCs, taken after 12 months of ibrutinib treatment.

The DNA for the CDR3 is TGCGCCAGCGTTCGGAGCGACCCAACTAATGAAAAACTGTTTTTT. This translates into CASVRSDPTNEKLFF. V and J are TRBV5-1 and TRBJ1-4; unclear D gene. V was cut by 7 bases and J by 0 bases, with 13 bases left in between. Germline CDR1 SGHRS, CDR2 YFSETQ. The CDR3 contains 15 residues.